The rows below give T cell receptor beta chains drawn from one sample of a study of Ad26.COV2.S vaccination and SARS-CoV-2 variants. The repertoire was sequenced with immunoSEQ multiplex PCR; TCRdb's copy has only in-frame clones and lacks some. The repertoire holds around 370,000 clones, with 80% to 90% as singletons. Sequenced material: peripheral blood, taken in a trial of Ad26.COV2.S vaccine versus placebo. These receptors were collected from a person between 18 and 65 years old who received the Ad26.COV2.S COVID-19 vaccine or a placebo. CDR3s include the opening cysteine and the closing phenylalanine or tryptophan. Each record gives: D gene, clone size, V gene, J gene, CDR3 DNA, CDR3 protein. A D gene is named only where the DNA matches it firmly. Not every row has a clone size; where given, it reads once, few, many or a size class.

d_gene: -; abundance: -; v_gene: TRBV7-9; j_gene: TRBJ2-3; CDR3nt: TGTGCCAGCAGCCAACCAGTCAAGCAGTATACGCAGTATTTT; CDR3aa: CASSQPVKQYTQYF
d_gene: TRBD1; abundance: once; v_gene: TRBV13; j_gene: TRBJ2-3; CDR3nt: TGTGCCAGCAGCTTAGGGGGACAGGGGTTTAGCACAGATACGCAGTATTTT; CDR3aa: CASSLGGQGFSTDTQYF
d_gene: TRBD1; abundance: once; v_gene: TRBV27; j_gene: TRBJ2-7; CDR3nt: TGTGCCAGCAGTCCGTCGACAGGGGAGGTCTCCTACGAGCAGTACTTC; CDR3aa: CASSPSTGEVSYEQYF
d_gene: -; abundance: -; v_gene: TRBV15; j_gene: TRBJ1-2; CDR3nt: TGTGCCACCAGCAGAGAGGCGGCGTATGGCTACACCTTC; CDR3aa: CATSREAAYGYTF
d_gene: TRBD1; abundance: once; v_gene: TRBV5-4; j_gene: TRBJ1-1; CDR3nt: TGTGCCAGCAGCTTCTTTGACAGGGCGAACACTGAAGCTTTCTTT; CDR3aa: CASSFFDRANTEAFF
d_gene: TRBD1; abundance: -; v_gene: TRBV18; j_gene: TRBJ2-2; CDR3nt: TGTGCCAGCTCACCAAAAACAGGGGAGACCGGGGAGCTGTTTTTT; CDR3aa: CASSPKTGETGELFF
d_gene: -; abundance: -; v_gene: TRBV29-1; j_gene: TRBJ1-1; CDR3nt: TGCAGCGTCCCTCCAGGGGCGGACACTGAAGCTTTCTTT; CDR3aa: CSVPPGADTEAFF
d_gene: TRBD2; abundance: -; v_gene: TRBV2; j_gene: TRBJ2-1; CDR3nt: TGTGCCAGCAGGTACACTAGCGGGGGGAACAATGAGCAGTTCTTC; CDR3aa: CASRYTSGGNNEQFF
d_gene: -; abundance: -; v_gene: TRBV18; j_gene: TRBJ2-1; CDR3nt: TGTGCCAGCTCACCACCGAGGGGGGAGGTAGTTCTCTACAATGAGCAGTTCTTC; CDR3aa: CASSPPRGEVVLYNEQFF
d_gene: TRBD2; abundance: -; v_gene: TRBV14; j_gene: TRBJ2-3; CDR3nt: TGTGCCAGCAGCCAGACTAGCGGGGGGCTCACAGATACGCAGTATTTT; CDR3aa: CASSQTSGGLTDTQYF
d_gene: -; abundance: -; v_gene: TRBV5-4; j_gene: TRBJ2-7; CDR3nt: TGTGCCAGCAGCCGCGGAAGGTTTGGGCAGACCTACGAGCAGTACTTC; CDR3aa: CASSRGRFGQTYEQYF
d_gene: TRBD1; abundance: once; v_gene: TRBV18; j_gene: TRBJ2-1; CDR3nt: TGTGCCAGCTCACCGTTTGCGGGACAGGTAGAAGGAGAGCAGTTCTTC; CDR3aa: CASSPFAGQVEGEQFF
d_gene: TRBD1; abundance: -; v_gene: TRBV7-9; j_gene: TRBJ2-2; CDR3nt: TGTGCCAGCAGCTTGAGCAGGGGGACCGGGGAGCTGTTTTTT; CDR3aa: CASSLSRGTGELFF
d_gene: -; abundance: once; v_gene: TRBV19; j_gene: TRBJ2-2; CDR3nt: TGTGCCAGTAGTCGCAGGGTGAACACCGGGGAGCTGTTTTTT; CDR3aa: CASSRRVNTGELFF
d_gene: -; abundance: -; v_gene: TRBV7-2; j_gene: TRBJ2-5; CDR3nt: TGTGCCAGCAGCTTAAGAGCTGGGGAGACCCAGTACTTC; CDR3aa: CASSLRAGETQYF
d_gene: TRBD2; abundance: many; v_gene: TRBV4-3; j_gene: TRBJ2-7; CDR3nt: TGCGCCAGCAGCAAAGGGACTAGCGGGAGTGCGTACGAGCAGTACTTC; CDR3aa: CASSKGTSGSAYEQYF
d_gene: -; abundance: -; v_gene: TRBV2; j_gene: TRBJ2-3; CDR3nt: TGTGCCAGCAGTGAAGCGCGGTGGGGAAGCACAGATACGCAGTATTTT; CDR3aa: CASSEARWGSTDTQYF
d_gene: -; abundance: -; v_gene: TRBV7-9; j_gene: TRBJ2-3; CDR3nt: TGTGCCAGCAGCCCTTGGTCCCTGGTCACAGATACGCAGTATTTT; CDR3aa: CASSPWSLVTDTQYF
d_gene: -; abundance: -; v_gene: TRBV9; j_gene: TRBJ2-1; CDR3nt: TGTGCCAGCAGTGGGGGCGGTAGCAATGAGCAGTTCTTC; CDR3aa: CASSGGGSNEQFF
d_gene: TRBD1; abundance: -; v_gene: TRBV7-2; j_gene: TRBJ2-7; CDR3nt: TGTGCCAGCAGCTTACAGGGGGTATTGCACGAGCAGTACTTC; CDR3aa: CASSLQGVLHEQYF
d_gene: -; abundance: -; v_gene: TRBV3-1/TRBV3-2; j_gene: TRBJ1-2; CDR3nt: TGTGCCAGCAGCCAAGATTACGGGAGGGGCGGCTACACCTTC; CDR3aa: CASSQDYGRGGYTF
d_gene: TRBD1; abundance: -; v_gene: TRBV5-1; j_gene: TRBJ1-1; CDR3nt: TGCGCCAGCAGCCCCGACAGGGCCGACACTGAAGCTTTCTTT; CDR3aa: CASSPDRADTEAFF
d_gene: TRBD1; abundance: -; v_gene: TRBV6-5; j_gene: TRBJ1-5; CDR3nt: TGTGCCAGCAGCCACCGACAGGGAAGGAGTCAGCCCCAGCATTTT; CDR3aa: CASSHRQGRSQPQHF
d_gene: -; abundance: -; v_gene: TRBV28; j_gene: TRBJ2-3; CDR3nt: TGTGCCAGCAGACGAACAGGGATAAGTCCGACAGATACGCAGTATTTT; CDR3aa: CASRRTGISPTDTQYF
d_gene: -; abundance: -; v_gene: TRBV6-2/TRBV6-3; j_gene: TRBJ2-7; CDR3nt: TGTGCCAGCAGCCTTCGTACAGGGCACGAGCAGTACTTC; CDR3aa: CASSLRTGHEQYF
d_gene: -; abundance: -; v_gene: TRBV3-1/TRBV3-2; j_gene: TRBJ2-1; CDR3nt: TGTGCCAGCAGCCAAAGTCTTCAGGGTTTCTACAATGAGCAGTTCTTC; CDR3aa: CASSQSLQGFYNEQFF
d_gene: TRBD1; abundance: -; v_gene: TRBV28; j_gene: TRBJ2-1; CDR3nt: TGTGCCACCCAGACAGGGACCCCCTACAATGAGCAGTTCTTC; CDR3aa: CATQTGTPYNEQFF
d_gene: -; abundance: few; v_gene: TRBV7-9; j_gene: TRBJ2-5; CDR3nt: TGTGCCAGCAGCTTGCGTCTCCGGAAAGAGACCCAGTACTTC; CDR3aa: CASSLRLRKETQYF
d_gene: TRBD2; abundance: -; v_gene: TRBV10-3; j_gene: TRBJ2-2; CDR3nt: TGTGCCATCAGTGAGCCCTCTAGCGGGAGGGGGACCGGGGAGCTGTTTTTT; CDR3aa: CAISEPSSGRGTGELFF
d_gene: TRBD2; abundance: few; v_gene: TRBV5-1; j_gene: TRBJ2-7; CDR3nt: TGCGCCAGCAGCCCTGGACTAGCCCTCGAGCAGTACTTC; CDR3aa: CASSPGLALEQYF
d_gene: TRBD1; abundance: -; v_gene: TRBV7-2; j_gene: TRBJ1-1; CDR3nt: TGTGCCAGCAGCTTTACTACAGGGGTTGGGACTGAAGCTTTCTTT; CDR3aa: CASSFTTGVGTEAFF
d_gene: -; abundance: -; v_gene: TRBV7-2; j_gene: TRBJ1-5; CDR3nt: TGTGCCAGCGGCAGGGGAATAAATCAGCCCCAGCATTTT; CDR3aa: CASGRGINQPQHF
d_gene: -; abundance: -; v_gene: TRBV2; j_gene: TRBJ2-4; CDR3nt: TGTGCCAGCAGCGGTGGGACTTGGGAGAGAGCCAAAAACATTCAGTACTTC; CDR3aa: CASSGGTWERAKNIQYF
d_gene: -; abundance: -; v_gene: TRBV10-2; j_gene: TRBJ1-2; CDR3nt: TGCGCCAGCAGTGAGGGGAGATCTAACTATGGCTACACCTTC; CDR3aa: CASSEGRSNYGYTF
d_gene: -; abundance: once; v_gene: TRBV3-1/TRBV3-2; j_gene: TRBJ2-3; CDR3nt: TGTGCCAGCAGCCAAGTTAAACGCACAGATACGCAGTATTTT; CDR3aa: CASSQVKRTDTQYF
d_gene: -; abundance: few; v_gene: TRBV30; j_gene: TRBJ2-7; CDR3nt: TGTGCCTGGAGTGTCGGAGGTTCCTACGAGCAGTACTTC; CDR3aa: CAWSVGGSYEQYF
d_gene: -; abundance: -; v_gene: TRBV6-2/TRBV6-3; j_gene: TRBJ2-7; CDR3nt: TGTGCCAGCAGTTACTCGAGGACCTACGAGCAGTACTTC; CDR3aa: CASSYSRTYEQYF
d_gene: -; abundance: -; v_gene: TRBV4-3; j_gene: TRBJ2-2; CDR3nt: TGCGCCAGCAGCCGCACGGTGGGCGGGGAGCTGTTTTTT; CDR3aa: CASSRTVGGELFF
d_gene: TRBD2; abundance: -; v_gene: TRBV27; j_gene: TRBJ2-7; CDR3nt: TGTGCCAGCAGTTTCGGGACTAGCGGGACGGATTACGAGCAGTACTTC; CDR3aa: CASSFGTSGTDYEQYF
d_gene: -; abundance: -; v_gene: TRBV6-5; j_gene: TRBJ2-2; CDR3nt: TGTGCCAGCGCTAGGTTATGGGGCACCGGGGAGCTGTTTTTT; CDR3aa: CASARLWGTGELFF
d_gene: TRBD1; abundance: -; v_gene: TRBV5-1; j_gene: TRBJ2-1; CDR3nt: TGCGCCAGCAGCGATACAGGGGGCAATGAGCAGTTCTTC; CDR3aa: CASSDTGGNEQFF
d_gene: TRBD1; abundance: -; v_gene: TRBV4-3; j_gene: TRBJ1-2; CDR3nt: TGCGCCAGCAGCCAAGATCTCGAGGGGGCAACAAACTATGGCTACACCTTC; CDR3aa: CASSQDLEGATNYGYTF
d_gene: TRBD2; abundance: -; v_gene: TRBV27; j_gene: TRBJ2-1; CDR3nt: TGTGCCAGCAGTTTCCTAGCGGGAGCCTACAATGAGCAGTTCTTC; CDR3aa: CASSFLAGAYNEQFF
d_gene: -; abundance: -; v_gene: TRBV5-1; j_gene: TRBJ2-1; CDR3nt: TGCGCCAGCAGCGTCGCTCTAACCCTCAATGAGCAGTTCTTC; CDR3aa: CASSVALTLNEQFF
d_gene: -; abundance: once; v_gene: TRBV10-3; j_gene: TRBJ2-3; CDR3nt: TGTGCCATCAGTGAGTCTCAGCTCACCAGCACAGATACGCAGTATTTT; CDR3aa: CAISESQLTSTDTQYF
d_gene: -; abundance: once; v_gene: TRBV11-2; j_gene: TRBJ1-2; CDR3nt: TGTGCCAGCAGCCCGGGACAATCCGGAGGCTACACCTTC; CDR3aa: CASSPGQSGGYTF
d_gene: -; abundance: few; v_gene: TRBV14; j_gene: TRBJ2-4; CDR3nt: TGTGCCAGCAGCCGGACACAGGGATCTACCATTCAGTACTTC; CDR3aa: CASSRTQGSTIQYF
d_gene: -; abundance: -; v_gene: TRBV19; j_gene: TRBJ2-1; CDR3nt: TGTGCCAGTAGTATAGATCTAGGCGGTTCCTACAATGAGCAGTTCTTC; CDR3aa: CASSIDLGGSYNEQFF
d_gene: TRBD1; abundance: many; v_gene: TRBV6-4; j_gene: TRBJ2-3; CDR3nt: TGTGCCAGCAGTGACTCCGCAGGGGGCGCAGATACGCAGTATTTT; CDR3aa: CASSDSAGGADTQYF
d_gene: -; abundance: -; v_gene: TRBV7-2; j_gene: TRBJ2-2; CDR3nt: TGTGCCAGCAGCTTAATGCACAGAAACACCGGGGAGCTGTTTTTT; CDR3aa: CASSLMHRNTGELFF
d_gene: -; abundance: -; v_gene: TRBV29-1; j_gene: TRBJ2-7; CDR3nt: TGCAGCGTTGAAGATCAGGGGATTCCCTACGAGCAGTACTTC; CDR3aa: CSVEDQGIPYEQYF